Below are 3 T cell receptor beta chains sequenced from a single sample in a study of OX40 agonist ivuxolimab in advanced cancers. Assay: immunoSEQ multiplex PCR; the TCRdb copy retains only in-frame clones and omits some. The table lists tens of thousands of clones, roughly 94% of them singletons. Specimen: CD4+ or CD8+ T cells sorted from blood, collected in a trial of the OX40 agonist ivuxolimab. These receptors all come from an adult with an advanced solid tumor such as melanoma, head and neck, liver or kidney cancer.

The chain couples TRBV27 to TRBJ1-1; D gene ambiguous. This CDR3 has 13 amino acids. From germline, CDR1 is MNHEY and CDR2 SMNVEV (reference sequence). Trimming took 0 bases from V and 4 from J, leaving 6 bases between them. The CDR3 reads CASSLSQITEAFF. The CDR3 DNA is TGTGCCAGCAGTTTATCACAGATCACTGAAGCTTTCTTT.

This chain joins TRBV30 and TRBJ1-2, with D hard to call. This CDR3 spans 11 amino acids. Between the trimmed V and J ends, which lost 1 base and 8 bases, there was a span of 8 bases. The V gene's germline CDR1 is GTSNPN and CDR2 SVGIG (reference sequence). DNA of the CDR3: TGTGCCTGGAGTGCCGGTGGAGGCTACACCTTC. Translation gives CAWSAGGGYTF. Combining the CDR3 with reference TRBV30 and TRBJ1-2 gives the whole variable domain SQTIHQWPATLVQPVGSPLSLECTVEGTSNPNLYWYRQAAGRGLQLLFYSVGIGQISSEVPQNLSASRPQDRQFILSSKKLLLSDSGFYLCAWSAGGGYTFGSGTRLTVV.

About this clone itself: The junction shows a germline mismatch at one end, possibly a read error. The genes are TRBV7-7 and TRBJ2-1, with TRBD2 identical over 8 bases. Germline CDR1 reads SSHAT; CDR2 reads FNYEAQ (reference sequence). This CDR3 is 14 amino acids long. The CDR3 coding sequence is TGTGCTAGCAGCGCCAGCGGGAGTAGTAATGAGCAGTTCTTC. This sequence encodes CASSASGSSNEQFF. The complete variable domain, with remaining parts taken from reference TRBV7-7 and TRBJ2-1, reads GAGVSQSPRYKVTKRGQDVTLRCDPISSHATLYWYQQALGQGPEFLTYFNYEAQPDKSGLPSDRFSAERPEGSISTLTIQRTEQRDSAMYRCASSASGSSNEQFFGPGTRLTVL.